Listed below are T cell receptor beta chains from one sample, sequenced in a study of T cell repertoires in cytomegalovirus infection. TCRdb reprocessed the reads with MiXCR, giving one entry per CDR3 protein. The data contain roughly 340,000 distinct CDR3 sequences, 25% to 30% of them singletons. These receptors have no known antigen. Sequenced here: cultured PBMCs, sampled from culture after CMV antigen stimulation. These receptors all come from a human donor in good health (CMV status not recorded). Some clones in this sample may be carry-over from other donors' samples. Both conserved end residues are part of each CDR3. Fields, in order: J gene, clone size, V gene, D gene, CDR3 DNA, CDR3 protein. A D gene is named only where the DNA matches it firmly. The size entry is marked missing in some rows and otherwise reads once, few, many or a size class.

J: TRBJ2-7; size: .; V: TRBV7-4; D: TRBD2; DNA: TGTGCCAGCAGCCCCGGACTAGTCTCCGAGCAGTACTTC; CDR3: CASSPGLVSEQYF
J: TRBJ2-6; size: few; V: TRBV10-3; D: .; DNA: TGTGCCATCAGTGAGTTGGCCAGGGAGGGGGACTTCTCTGGGGCCAACGTCCTGACTTTC; CDR3: CAISELAREGDFSGANVLTF
J: TRBJ2-5; size: .; V: TRBV6-5; D: TRBD2; DNA: TGTGCCAGCAGTTACTCCCTTGCGGGGGGGCAGGAGACCCAGTACTTC; CDR3: CASSYSLAGGQETQYF
J: TRBJ2-5; size: .; V: TRBV11-3; D: .; DNA: TGTGCCAGCAGCCGCAATCGGGGGACCCAGTACTTC; CDR3: CASSRNRGTQYF
J: TRBJ2-1; size: .; V: TRBV19; D: TRBD1; DNA: TGTGCCAGTAGTATTGGCCCGCCGGGGACAGACTCCTACAATGAGCAGTTCTTC; CDR3: CASSIGPPGTDSYNEQFF
J: TRBJ2-5; size: .; V: TRBV5-6; D: TRBD2; DNA: TGTGCCAGCAGCCGACGAGGGACTAGCGGATTCCAAGAGACCCAGTACTTC; CDR3: CASSRRGTSGFQETQYF
J: TRBJ2-3; size: many; V: TRBV7-8; D: TRBD1; DNA: TGTGCCAGCAGCTTAACGTCAGTCAGCTTGGGACAGGGTGAGACAGATACGCAGTATTTT; CDR3: CASSLTSVSLGQGETDTQYF
J: TRBJ1-6; size: .; V: TRBV7-2; D: .; DNA: TGTGCCAGCAGCCCCAGGGACGGCTATAATTCACCCCTCCACTTT; CDR3: CASSPRDGYNSPLHF
J: TRBJ1-1; size: .; V: TRBV6-1; D: .; DNA: TGTGCCAGCAGTTACGGCTTGGGCAGGGCGTCTAATCTAAACACTGAAGCTTTCTTT; CDR3: CASSYGLGRASNLNTEAFF
J: TRBJ2-7; size: .; V: TRBV10-3; D: TRBD1; DNA: TGTGCCATCAGTGGGACAGGGACGGAGTACGAGCAGTACTTC; CDR3: CAISGTGTEYEQYF
J: TRBJ2-1; size: .; V: TRBV6-5; D: .; DNA: TGTGCCAGCAGTGCCGGGACTTACGTTAATGAGCAGTTCTTC; CDR3: CASSAGTYVNEQFF
J: TRBJ2-7; size: .; V: TRBV2; D: TRBD1; DNA: TGTGCCAGCAGCGGGGACAGGGGGCGTCGAGAGCAGTACTTC; CDR3: CASSGDRGRREQYF
J: TRBJ2-7; size: .; V: TRBV18; D: .; DNA: TGTGCCAGCTCACCACCTGAGGGGGGCTCCTACGAGCAGTACTTC; CDR3: CASSPPEGGSYEQYF
J: TRBJ1-1; size: .; V: TRBV7-8; D: .; DNA: TGTGCCAGCAGCTTAGAAATCAGGAGAAGGGGCACTGAAGCTTTCTTT; CDR3: CASSLEIRRRGTEAFF
J: TRBJ2-1; size: many; V: TRBV7-6; D: TRBD2; DNA: TGTGCCAGCAGCTCGACTAGCGGGAGGGGTAATGAGCAGTTCTTC; CDR3: CASSSTSGRGNEQFF
J: TRBJ2-1; size: many; V: TRBV7-8; D: TRBD2; DNA: TGTGCCAGCAGCCTGGCTAGCGGGAGATCTTACAATGAGCAGTTCTTC; CDR3: CASSLASGRSYNEQFF
J: TRBJ1-5; size: few; V: TRBV7-4; D: TRBD1; DNA: TGTGCCAGCAGCACGGGACAGGGAAAGGAGGGAGGCAATCAGCCCCAGCATTTT; CDR3: CASSTGQGKEGGNQPQHF
J: TRBJ2-5; size: .; V: TRBV11-2; D: .; DNA: TGTGCCAGCAGCTTAGATCAGAAAGAGACCCAGTACTTC; CDR3: CASSLDQKETQYF
J: TRBJ2-1; size: few; V: TRBV5-4; D: .; DNA: TGTGCCAGCAGCTTGGGTAGCGGAGGGTACAATGAGCAGTTCTTC; CDR3: CASSLGSGGYNEQFF
J: TRBJ2-1; size: .; V: TRBV23-1; D: .; DNA: TGCGCCAGCAGTCAACCCCAAGGAGGATACAATGAGCAGTTCTTC; CDR3: CASSQPQGGYNEQFF
J: TRBJ2-7; size: .; V: TRBV7-3; D: .; DNA: TGTGCCAGCAGCTTAGGCCCGGCGAGCTCCTACGAGCAGTACTTC; CDR3: CASSLGPASSYEQYF
J: TRBJ2-1; size: .; V: TRBV28; D: .; DNA: TGTGCCAGCAGTTTATTCGCGGGCAACTCCTACAATGAGCAGTTCTTC; CDR3: CASSLFAGNSYNEQFF
J: TRBJ1-1; size: .; V: TRBV9; D: .; DNA: TGTGCCAGCAGCGTAGGTACACAGGGAATGAACACTGAAGCTTTCTTT; CDR3: CASSVGTQGMNTEAFF
J: TRBJ2-3; size: .; V: TRBV28; D: .; DNA: TGTGCCAGCAGTGTGAGGGGAGAGACAGATACGCAGTATTTT; CDR3: CASSVRGETDTQYF
J: TRBJ1-1; size: .; V: TRBV7-9; D: .; DNA: TGTGCCAGCAGCTTAGGGGAAGGGAGAGGCACTGAAGCTTTCTTT; CDR3: CASSLGEGRGTEAFF
J: TRBJ2-5; size: .; V: TRBV27; D: TRBD2; DNA: TGTGCCAGCAGTTTAACTAGCGGGAGCTTAGAGACCCAGTACTTC; CDR3: CASSLTSGSLETQYF
J: TRBJ2-1; size: .; V: TRBV9; D: TRBD1; DNA: TGTGCCAGCAGCCCGGGGACAGGGACTTTCAATGAGCAGTTCTTC; CDR3: CASSPGTGTFNEQFF
J: TRBJ1-6; size: few; V: TRBV11-1; D: .; DNA: TGTGCCAGCAGTCAAGACCTCTCACCCCTCCACTTT; CDR3: CASSQDLSPLHF
J: TRBJ2-5; size: .; V: TRBV11-3; D: TRBD2; DNA: TGTGCCAGCAGCCGTAGCGGGGGTCTGGGAGAGACCCAGTACTTC; CDR3: CASSRSGGLGETQYF
J: TRBJ1-6; size: few; V: TRBV7-8; D: TRBD1; DNA: TGTGCCAGCAGCTTAGTAACAGGGGCTTCACCCCTCCACTTT; CDR3: CASSLVTGASPLHF
J: TRBJ1-2; size: .; V: TRBV7-3; D: .; DNA: TGTGCCAGCAGCTCGACTTCGGAGGGTGGCTACACCTTC; CDR3: CASSSTSEGGYTF
J: TRBJ2-7; size: .; V: TRBV23-1; D: TRBD1; DNA: TGCGCCAGCAGTCAACCGGACAGGGCAACTCTCCACGAGCAGTACTTC; CDR3: CASSQPDRATLHEQYF
J: TRBJ1-1; size: .; V: TRBV12-3/TRBV12-4; D: .; DNA: TGTGCCAGCAGTTTAGTAGGGTATCAGGCTTTCTTT; CDR3: CASSLVGYQAFF
J: TRBJ2-3; size: few; V: TRBV5-5; D: TRBD1; DNA: TGTGCCAGCAGCCCCCCCCGGACAGGGAGGACAGATACGCAGTATTTT; CDR3: CASSPPRTGRTDTQYF
J: TRBJ2-7; size: .; V: TRBV25-1; D: .; DNA: TGTGCCAGCAGTGTATCCGGGCCCTACGAGCAGTACTTC; CDR3: CASSVSGPYEQYF
J: TRBJ1-5; size: many; V: TRBV7-9; D: .; DNA: TGTGCCAGCAGCCCCGCCGGAGGGGGGAGCAATCAGCCCCAGCATTTT; CDR3: CASSPAGGGSNQPQHF
J: TRBJ1-2; size: .; V: TRBV6-4; D: TRBD1; DNA: TGTGCCAGCAGTGGAGGACAGGGAGGGAATGGCTACACCTTC; CDR3: CASSGGQGGNGYTF
J: TRBJ2-1; size: few; V: TRBV24-1; D: TRBD1; DNA: TGTGCCACCAGTGATCCTCCGGGACAGGGAACCGATGGGGAGCAGTTCTTC; CDR3: CATSDPPGQGTDGEQFF
J: TRBJ1-4; size: few; V: TRBV15; D: TRBD1; DNA: TGTGCCACCAGCAGAGAGTTCCCGGGACAGGGGTTGAGTGAAAAACTGTTTTTT; CDR3: CATSREFPGQGLSEKLFF
J: TRBJ2-2; size: few; V: TRBV7-7; D: TRBD1; DNA: TGTGCCAGCAGCTCTCGGGACAGGGAAAACACCGGGGAGCTGTTTTTT; CDR3: CASSSRDRENTGELFF
J: TRBJ1-5; size: .; V: TRBV19; D: .; DNA: TGTGCCAGTAGTATCAGGGGTCGGTATCAGCCCCAGCATTTT; CDR3: CASSIRGRYQPQHF
J: TRBJ1-2; size: few; V: TRBV4-2; D: .; DNA: TGTGCCAGCAGCCAAGATCAAGCGTTGGGTTATGGCTACACCTTC; CDR3: CASSQDQALGYGYTF
J: TRBJ2-2; size: .; V: TRBV12-5; D: TRBD1; DNA: TGTGCTAGTGGTAACTCTCAGGGGGCAGACACCGGGGAGCTGTTTTTT; CDR3: CASGNSQGADTGELFF
J: TRBJ2-2; size: many; V: TRBV5-1; D: .; DNA: TGCGCCAGCGGTTCCGGCGTTGGCACAGGGGAGCTGTTTTTT; CDR3: CASGSGVGTGELFF
J: TRBJ2-5; size: few; V: TRBV10-3; D: .; DNA: TGTGCCATCAGTGATGTCCACCAAGAGACCCAGTACTTC; CDR3: CAISDVHQETQYF
J: TRBJ1-1; size: .; V: TRBV28; D: .; DNA: TGTGCCAGCAGGCCAACCCTGGCAACTGAAGCTTTCTTT; CDR3: CASRPTLATEAFF
J: TRBJ2-3; size: .; V: TRBV2; D: TRBD2; DNA: TGTGCCAGCGGGTCGAGCGGGGGGGCCCGAACAGATACGCAGTATTTT; CDR3: CASGSSGGARTDTQYF
J: TRBJ1-2; size: .; V: TRBV29-1; D: .; DNA: TGCAGCGTTGTAGGCCAGAAATATGGCTACACCTTC; CDR3: CSVVGQKYGYTF
J: TRBJ2-5; size: .; V: TRBV2; D: TRBD1; DNA: TGTGCCGGAAGGGGGCAGGGGGAGACCCAGTACTTC; CDR3: CAGRGQGETQYF
J: TRBJ2-2; size: .; V: TRBV7-9; D: .; DNA: TGTGCCAGCGGAAAGGAGGGAGAGCTGTTTTTT; CDR3: CASGKEGELFF
J: TRBJ1-1; size: few; V: TRBV9; D: .; DNA: TGTGCCAGCAGCGCAAAATGGTACGGAAGGGACACTGAAGCTTTCTTT; CDR3: CASSAKWYGRDTEAFF